Following are 12 T cell receptor beta chains from one sample sequenced in a study of T cell responses to AZD1222 COVID-19 vaccine. The table came from immunoSEQ multiplex PCR; TCRdb's copy has only in-frame clones and leaves some out. The sample shows 150,000 to 200,000 clones, around 89% of them seen only once. The sequencing used peripheral blood, collected on day 0 of AZD1222 vaccination. Receptor source: an adult in good health.

This chain links TRBV30 with TRBJ2-7, with 8 bases matching TRBD1. Germline V gene sequence: CDR1 GTSNPN, CDR2 SVGIG (reference sequence). The CDR3 length is 15 residues. Trimming cost V 4 bases and J 4 bases; bases outside gene matches: 12. CDR3 loop: CAWNIRTGLVYEQYF. Written as DNA, the CDR3 is TGTGCCTGGAACATAAGGACAGGGTTAGTGTACGAGCAGTACTTC.

The CDR3 sequence is CASSRGRTGVNGYTF. Written as DNA, the CDR3 is TGTGCCAGCAGTCGGGGTAGGACAGGGGTGAATGGCTACACCTTC. This chain uses TRBV28 with TRBJ1-2; 9 bases fit TRBD1. The CDR3 length is 15 residues. V gave up 5 bases and J gave up 6 bases; unmatched junction bases: 10. Germline CDR1 and CDR2: MDHEN and SYDVKM.

The chain employs TRBV7-9 and TRBJ1-6, with D tentatively TRBD1 (5 bases). CDR3 length: 16 amino acids. Germline V gene sequence: CDR1 SEHNR, CDR2 FQNEAQ (reference sequence). With 0 bases removed from V and 6 bases from J, the gap between germline ends came to 12 bases. CDR3 sequence (DNA): TGTGCCAGCAGCTTAGCGTCAATTGGGGGTAATTCACCCCTCCACTTT. Translating it yields CASSLASIGGNSPLHF. The whole variable domain, remainder taken from reference TRBV7-9 and TRBJ1-6, is DTGVSQNPRHKITKRGQNVTFRCDPISEHNRLYWYRQTLGQGPEFLTYFQNEAQLEKSRLLSDRFSAERPKGSFSTLEIQRTEQGDSAMYLCASSLASIGGNSPLHFGNGTRLTVT.

V and J are TRBV30 and TRBJ2-2; D perhaps matches TRBD1 (5 bases). The CDR3 sequence is 14 residues long. Trimming left V 1 base short and J 6 bases short, with 12 bases between. Germline-derived CDR1 and CDR2 are GTSNPN and SVGIG (reference sequence). In DNA, the CDR3 is TGTGCCTGGAGTGGGCAGGGAAGGCCCGGGGAGCTGTTTTTT. It translates to CAWSGQGRPGELFF.

Notes on this clone: Other DNA sequences within the sample encode an identical CDR3. The gene calls are TRBV7-8 and TRBJ2-7, with D perhaps being TRBD1 or TRBD2 (5 bases each). Germline assignment: CDR1 SGHVS and CDR2 FQNEAQ. CDR3 length: 15 residues. The ends were cut back, 5 bases at V and 0 bases at J, with 14 bases in the middle. CDR3 in DNA: TGTGCCAGCAGCCCCCACCAGGGACCCTCCTACGAGCAGTACTTC. This sequence encodes CASSPHQGPSYEQYF.

In DNA form, the CDR3 reads TGTGCCAGCAGCTTAGGACTAGCGGGGCACAATGAGCAGTTCTTC. It specifies CASSLGLAGHNEQFF. The chain combines TRBV11-3 with TRBJ2-1; 11 nucleotides line up with TRBD2. The V and J ends lost 1 base and 5 bases, in that order; junction bases with no gene match: 1. This CDR3 has 15 residues. Germline V gene sequence: CDR1 SGHNT, CDR2 YENEEA.

The chain carries TRBV5-1 and TRBJ1-3, with a possible D match to TRBD1 (5 bases). CDR1 is SGHRS, CDR2 YFSETQ, per germline. The CDR3 runs to 15 residues. The V and J ends lost 0 bases and 4 bases respectively, with 11 bases between them. CDR3 loop: CASSLEQGRGNTIYF. In DNA form, the CDR3 reads TGCGCCAGCAGCTTGGAGCAGGGAAGAGGAAACACCATATATTTT.

The sample holds a few counts of this clone. This chain links TRBV7-9 with TRBJ1-4; D ambiguous. Between the trimmed V and J ends, which lost 3 bases and 7 bases, there was a span of 15 bases. Germline V CDR1 and CDR2: SEHNR, FQNEAQ (reference sequence). The CDR3 consists of 15 residues. CDR3 protein: CASSFGLPYGEKLFF. In DNA form, the CDR3 reads TGTGCCAGCAGCTTTGGGCTACCGTACGGTGAAAAACTGTTTTTT.

V gene TRBV10-3 combines with J gene TRBJ2-7; 9 bases agree with TRBD1. Losses at the gene ends were 2 bases for V and 3 bases for J; bases not matched to a gene: 8. This CDR3 region has 16 residues. Germline CDR1 ENHRY, CDR2 SYGVKD. CDR3 bases: TGTGCCATCAGTGAGCGGTTGACAGGGGGAAACTACGAGCAGTACTTC. Protein product: CAISERLTGGNYEQYF.

This rearrangement joins TRBV6-5 to TRBJ1-6; D unresolved. This CDR3 comprises 14 residues. Trimming removed 7 bases from V and 7 bases from J, with 14 bases in between. The germline V gene has CDR1 MNHEY and CDR2 SVGAGI. The CDR3 loop reads CASKPDAGNSPLHF. DNA of the CDR3: TGTGCCAGCAAACCAGATGCTGGGAATTCACCCCTCCACTTT.

The gene calls are TRBV5-5 and TRBJ1-2; 10 bases match TRBD1. With 4 bases clipped from V and 3 bases from J, the junction kept 6 bases outside the gene matches. The CDR3 totals 15 residues. Germline V gene data show CDR1 as SGHKS and CDR2 as YYEKEE (reference sequence). CDR3 residues: CASSQTTGGDYGYTF. CDR3 DNA: TGTGCCAGCAGCCAAACGACAGGGGGCGACTATGGCTACACCTTC.

The chain joins TRBV11-2 to TRBJ2-5, with TRBD2 matching 7 bases. Looked up from germline, CDR1 is SGHAT and CDR2 is FQNNGV. CDR3 size: 14 residues. The junction had 4 bases not matched to a gene; V was cut back by 5 bases and J by 1 base. As DNA, the CDR3 is TGTGCCAGCAGCCGCGGGACTACCCAAGAGACCCAGTACTTC. It codes for CASSRGTTQETQYF.